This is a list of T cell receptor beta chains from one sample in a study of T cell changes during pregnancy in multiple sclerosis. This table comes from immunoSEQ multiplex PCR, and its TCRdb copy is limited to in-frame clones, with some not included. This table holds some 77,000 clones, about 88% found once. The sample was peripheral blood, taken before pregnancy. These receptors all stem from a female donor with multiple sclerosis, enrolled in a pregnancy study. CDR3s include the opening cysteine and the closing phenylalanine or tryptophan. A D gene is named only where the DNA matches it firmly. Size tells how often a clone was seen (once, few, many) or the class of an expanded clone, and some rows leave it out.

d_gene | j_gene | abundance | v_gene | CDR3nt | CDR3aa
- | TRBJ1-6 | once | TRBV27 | TGTGCCAGCAGACCCCGGGACACCTTTTATAATTCACCCCTCCACTTT | CASRPRDTFYNSPLHF
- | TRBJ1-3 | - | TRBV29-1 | TGCAGCGTTGCTACGCCCCGTAGCTCTGGAAACACCATATATTTT | CSVATPRSSGNTIYF
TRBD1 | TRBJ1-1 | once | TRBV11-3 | TGTGCCAGCAGCCAAGGGGGCACAGGGGGAACTGAAGCTTTCTTT | CASSQGGTGGTEAFF
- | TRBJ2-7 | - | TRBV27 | TGTGCCAGCAGTTTCACAGGATCAACCTACGAGCAGTACTTC | CASSFTGSTYEQYF
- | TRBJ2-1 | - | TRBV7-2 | TGTGCCAGCAGCTTATTAATAGTCCGCTCCTACAATGAGCAGTTCTTC | CASSLLIVRSYNEQFF
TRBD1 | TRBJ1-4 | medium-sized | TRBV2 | TGTGCCAGCAGTGAAGTTGGGACAGGGGAGGAAAAACTGTTTTTT | CASSEVGTGEEKLFF
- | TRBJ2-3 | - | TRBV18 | TGTGCCAGCTCACGGGCGCGCACAGATACGCAGTATTTT | CASSRARTDTQYF
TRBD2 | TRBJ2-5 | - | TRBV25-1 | TGTGCCAGCAGTGAATTGGGACTAGCTTTAGAGACCCAGTACTTC | CASSELGLALETQYF
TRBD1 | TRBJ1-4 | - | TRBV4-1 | TGCGCCAGCAGCCAGGATGGACAGGGGAATGAAAAACTGTTTTTT | CASSQDGQGNEKLFF
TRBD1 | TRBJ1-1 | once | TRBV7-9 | TGTGCCAGCAGCTTAACTGGGACAGGTGAAGCTTTCTTT | CASSLTGTGEAFF
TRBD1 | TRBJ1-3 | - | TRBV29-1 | TGCAGCGTCGGGGACAGGGGAAACACCATATATTTT | CSVGDRGNTIYF
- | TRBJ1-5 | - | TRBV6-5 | TGTGCCAGCAGTCCCAAGACAGCCTACAATCAGCCCCAGCATTTT | CASSPKTAYNQPQHF
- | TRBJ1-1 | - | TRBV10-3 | TGTGCCACCAACTTCGGGGGCACTGAAGCTTTCTTT | CATNFGGTEAFF
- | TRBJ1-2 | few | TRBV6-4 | TGTGCCAGCAGACAGGCCCATACCGACCACTATGGCTACACCTTC | CASRQAHTDHYGYTF
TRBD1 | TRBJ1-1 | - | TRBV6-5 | TGTGCCAGCAGTTACTTAGGACAGGCTATGAACACTGAAGCTTTCTTT | CASSYLGQAMNTEAFF
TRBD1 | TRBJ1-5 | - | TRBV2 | TGTGCCAGCAGTGGGACAGGGGGCGTGGCTGGTCAGCCCCAGCATTTT | CASSGTGGVAGQPQHF
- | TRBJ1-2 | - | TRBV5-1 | TGCGCCAGCAGCCCCCGACAGCTAAACTATGGCTACACCTTC | CASSPRQLNYGYTF
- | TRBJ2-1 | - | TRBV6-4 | TGTGCCAGCAGTGACTCTAACCAGTACAATGAGCAGTTCTTC | CASSDSNQYNEQFF
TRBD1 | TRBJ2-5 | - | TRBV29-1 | TGCAGCGTTGATGACAGGGGGCTGGAGACCCAGTACTTC | CSVDDRGLETQYF
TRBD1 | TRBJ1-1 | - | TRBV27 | TGTGCCAGCAGTTTAAGGACAGGGCTGAACACTGAAGCTTTCTTT | CASSLRTGLNTEAFF
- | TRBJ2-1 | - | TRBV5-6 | TGTGCCAGCAGCTTTCCAGGGCCCTCCTACAATGAGCAGTTCTTC | CASSFPGPSYNEQFF
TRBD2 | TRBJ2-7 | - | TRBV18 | TGTGCCAGCTCACTGACTAGCGGGGGCTCCTACGAGCAGTACTTC | CASSLTSGGSYEQYF
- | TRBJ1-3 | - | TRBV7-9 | TGTGCCAGCAGCTCACCGACAGGTCTCTCTGGAAACACCATATATTTT | CASSSPTGLSGNTIYF